The sequence of this T cell receptor beta chain was determined in a study of identical twins (dated by TCRdb to 2016 to 2018). For context, the study as a whole: To test whether fetal clonotypes persist, this study deep-sequenced TCR alpha and beta repertoires from monozygotic twins, from unrelated adults of various ages, and from cord blood. To rule out contamination, replicate twin experiments were performed at different times with different library preparation protocols.

What the study reported, not specific to this receptor: Compared with coincidental sharing between unrelated individuals, out-of-frame TCR alpha sequences shared between twins showed an excess of sequences with low generation probability. Abundant cord blood beta clonotypes carried fewer insertions; young adult naive repertoires showed a weaker similar trend, while memory repertoires showed none. Because the same donors could not be followed over many years, conclusions were based on cross-sectional statistical analysis. Excess twin sharing in beta out-of-frame sequences was weaker because fewer shared sequences lowered the signal-to-noise ratio. In monozygotic twins, out-of-frame TCR alpha sharing was systematically underestimated by recombination models, although the models agreed with sharing between unrelated individuals. Invariant T cells such as MAIT and iNKT could partly confound zero-insertion analyses, though diverse VJ usage argued against this for most clonotypes.

Trimming costs V 6 bases and J 8 bases, and their ends lie 26 bases apart. The germline V gene (reference sequence) sets CDR1 to DFQATT and CDR2 to SNEGSKA. The CDR3 runs 16 amino acids, cysteine and phenylalanine included. The only DNA kept is the CDR3, 48 bases in frame from the first base. Every donor was a healthy Caucasian. The twin cohort comprised three pairs of female monozygotic twins, all aged roughly 18 to 30 years. Peripheral blood mononuclear cells were used as the source from which RNA for TCR libraries was isolated. Concerning this clonotype itself: The specificity of this receptor is unknown. No base-level quality is on record; no much larger clone is a single base apart.

Receptors were amplified or captured by 5' RACE. Reads for this sample came from an Illumina HiSeq 2000. Template switching added a universal primer binding site, and the final cDNA carried a unique molecular identifier that allowed TCR cDNA molecules to be counted accurately. Specific primers in the conserved constant-segment region were used to synthesize first-strand cDNA for the TCR alpha and beta chains. To control for contamination, every cDNA library was double barcoded, receiving both a SMART-Mk sample barcode and Illumina barcodes. TruSeq adapter sequences, together with Illumina sample barcodes, were added in two successive PCR steps. Sequencing of the TCR alpha and beta cDNA libraries was done on the Illumina HiSeq platform using custom primers. From the authors' description of their analysis: MiGEC processed the raw reads to extract unique molecular identifiers, while MiXCR was used to determine the CDR3 positions. Recombination models were inferred per individual with the repgenHMM and IGoR tools using an EM algorithm. The analysis of shared clonotypes was done with the tcR package in R, with sharing normalized by the product of cloneset sizes. To study raw recombination free of thymic and clonal selection effects, out-of-frame nonproductive sequences were analyzed. TCRdb reprocessed the public reads (quality trimming at Q25 with fastp, clone calling with MiXCR) and kept in-frame beta chains. Entries are consolidated by CDR3 protein sequence, retaining the most common genes and DNA. TCRdb, not the authors, supplied the V and J calls. Present in this sample are some 790,000 distinct CDR3 sequences, 18% of which were seen just once. Under 15% of the sample is in the top ten clones.

The same specimen was also included in a second study, on T cells expressing NK-cell markers. The second study reports: TCR beta-chain repertoires were profiled in sorted CD3+CD56+NKG2C+, CD3+CD56+NKG2C- and CD3+CD56-NKG2C+ T-cell subsets from eight donors. Among the eight sequenced donors, seven were HCMV-seropositive and one was HCMV-seronegative. To restrict sorting to alphabetaTCR-expressing T cells, an anti-gammadeltaTCR antibody was added in several experiments. In several donors, the dominant CD3+CD56+NKG2C+ clonotypes were found to rank among the top 10 CD8+ clonotypes and to make up roughly 1.0-8% of CD8+ T cells. Those dominant clonotypes were again the most abundant among CD3+CD56-NKG2C+ cells in a few donors, at about 25-60.1%. It remained unclear whether the expanded NKG2C-expressing T cell clones were specific for HCMV antigens. Randomly selected healthy volunteers, three men and five women, were used as the eight sequenced donors. To determine HCMV serostatus, a commercial ELISA kit was used to detect HCMV-specific IgG in serum. Bulk peripheral blood T-cell repertoires were additionally sequenced from unsorted PBMC for several donors. MIGEC was used to demultiplex reads and group reads by UMI, and MiTCR was used to assemble and quantify clonotypes. To remove erroneous sequences, TCR cDNA sequences were retained only when supported by two or more reads. The tcR package was used for downstream repertoire analysis, and clonotypes were matched between fractions using CDR3 nucleotide sequence together with V segment. VDJmatch was used to annotate antigen specificity against VDJdb, with one amino acid substitution allowed in CDR3.

The rearrangement combines TRBV20-1 with TRBJ2-1, with TRBD2 perhaps the D gene, on 7 matching bases. The receptor was derived from a woman in her late teens or twenties in good health. The sample comprised PBMCs. The sequenced DNA is TGCAGTGCAATCACCCGATTGGACAGTGGGGGGGATGAGCAGTTCTTC. It encodes CSAITRLDSGGDEQFF.